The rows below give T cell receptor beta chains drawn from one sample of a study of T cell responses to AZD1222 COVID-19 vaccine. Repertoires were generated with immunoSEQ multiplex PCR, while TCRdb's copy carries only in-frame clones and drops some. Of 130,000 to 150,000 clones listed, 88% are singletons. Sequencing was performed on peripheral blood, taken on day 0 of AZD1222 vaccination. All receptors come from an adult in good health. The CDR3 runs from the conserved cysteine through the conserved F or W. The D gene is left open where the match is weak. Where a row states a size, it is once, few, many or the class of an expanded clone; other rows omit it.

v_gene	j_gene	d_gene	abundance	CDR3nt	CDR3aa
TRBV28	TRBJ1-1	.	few	TGTGCCAGCAGTTTGGGGGGCGTTGGGATGAGAGCTTTCTTT	CASSLGGVGMRAFF
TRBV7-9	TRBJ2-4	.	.	TGTGCCAGCAGCTTAAGTGACCAGGGAAACATTCAGTACTTC	CASSLSDQGNIQYF
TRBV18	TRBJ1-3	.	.	TGTGCCAGCTCACCAATCTCAGGGCAAATGCCCGGAAACACCATATATTTT	CASSPISGQMPGNTIYF
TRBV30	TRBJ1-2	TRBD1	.	TGTGCCTGGGGGCCGGGACAGAACTATGGCTACACCTTC	CAWGPGQNYGYTF
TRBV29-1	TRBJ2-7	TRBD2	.	TGCAGCGTGGGTGGATTAGCGGGAGAGGTGAAGCAGTACTTC	CSVGGLAGEVKQYF
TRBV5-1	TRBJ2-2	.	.	TGCGCCAGCACCACATTGGGGGGGCCGACTTATACCGGGGAGCTGTTTTTT	CASTTLGGPTYTGELFF
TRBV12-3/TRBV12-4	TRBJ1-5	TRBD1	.	TGTGCCAGCAGCTCGACAGGGTCTTCGCCCCAGCATTTT	CASSSTGSSPQHF
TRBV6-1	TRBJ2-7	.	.	TGTGCCAGCAGTGAAGCTAGGGGCTACGAGCAGTACTTC	CASSEARGYEQYF
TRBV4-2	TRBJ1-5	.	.	TGTGCCAGCAGCCAACGGGCGGGGGGCAATCAGCCCCAGCATTTT	CASSQRAGGNQPQHF
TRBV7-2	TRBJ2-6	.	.	TGTGCCAGCAGCTTAGGGTCGGTGCTAGGGGCCAACGTCCTGACTTTC	CASSLGSVLGANVLTF
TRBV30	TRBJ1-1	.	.	TGTGCCTGGAGGTGGGGCACTGAAGCTTTCTTT	CAWRWGTEAFF
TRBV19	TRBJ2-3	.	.	TGTGCCAGCTCCGGCGGGACACTTAGTTCAGATACGCAGTATTTT	CASSGGTLSSDTQYF
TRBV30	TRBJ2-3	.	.	TGTGCCTGGTCTGGCAGGGATAGCACAGATACGCAGTATTTT	CAWSGRDSTDTQYF
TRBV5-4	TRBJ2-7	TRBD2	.	TGTGCCAGCAGCAGCGGGACTAGCGGGACCTTCGGGGAGCAGTACTTC	CASSSGTSGTFGEQYF
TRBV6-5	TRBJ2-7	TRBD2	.	TGTGCCAGCAGGAGGCTAGCGGGAGCCTACGAGCAGTACTTC	CASRRLAGAYEQYF
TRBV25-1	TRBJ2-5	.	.	TGTGCCAGCAGACGGCCCCGAGCACTGGAACGCGGGGAGACCCAGTACTTC	CASRRPRALERGETQYF
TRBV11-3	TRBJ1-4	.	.	TGTGCCAGCAGCCCCCGACAGGCCGGGGGTGAAAAACTGTTTTTT	CASSPRQAGGEKLFF
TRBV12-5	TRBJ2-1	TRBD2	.	TGTGCTAGTGGTCCTGACGTACTAGCGGGAGGGAGGAATGAGCAGTTCTTC	CASGPDVLAGGRNEQFF
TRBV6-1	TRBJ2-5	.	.	TGTGCCAGCAGTGAACCGGGACTTCAAGAGACCCAGTACTTC	CASSEPGLQETQYF
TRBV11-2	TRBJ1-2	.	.	TGTGCCAGCAGCCGGTCCCGGGACAATCGGAATAACTATGGCTACACCTTC	CASSRSRDNRNNYGYTF
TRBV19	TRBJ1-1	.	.	TGTGCCAGTAGTATACGCTATGGGAGTACTGAAGCTTTCTTT	CASSIRYGSTEAFF
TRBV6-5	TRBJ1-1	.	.	TGTGCCAGCGGGGGCCACGGGGCCTTCGCTGAAGCTTTCTTT	CASGGHGAFAEAFF
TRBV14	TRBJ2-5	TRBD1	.	TGTGCCAGCAGCCGCCGGACAGGGGATGAGGAGACCCAGTACTTC	CASSRRTGDEETQYF
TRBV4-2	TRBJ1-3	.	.	TGTGCCAGCAGCCAAGAAGTAGCGGTTCGCGGAAACACCATATATTTT	CASSQEVAVRGNTIYF
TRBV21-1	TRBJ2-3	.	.	TGTGCCAGCAGCAGGGTAGAGAGATCCACAGATACGCAGTATTTT	CASSRVERSTDTQYF